This record covers a single T cell receptor beta chain. Germline CDR1 is SGHNT and CDR2 is YYREEE (reference sequence). Trimming took 2 bases from V and 2 from J; bases not matched to a gene: 3. The CDR3 is made up of 15 amino acids. This specimen comes from a study of blood T cell repertoires in COVID-19. Profiling relied on immunoSEQ multiplex PCR, and the TCRdb table lists in-frame clones only, not all of them. The sample comprises 140,000 to 150,000 clones, roughly three quarters of which are singletons, and around 8.7% rests with the top ten. The TCR originated in a man in his forties or fifties with active or convalescent COVID-19. Sequencing used peripheral blood. The gene calls are TRBV5-4 and TRBJ2-7, with TRBD2 identical over 11 bases. The DNA of the CDR3 is TGTGCCAGCAGCTTCGGGACTAGCGGCACCTACGAGCAGTACTTC. Translation gives CASSFGTSGTYEQYF.